The next 11 T cell receptor beta chains were all read from a single sample in a study of cytomegalovirus exposure and HLA in healthy donors. PCR amplification relied on 60 Vbeta primers (plus 13 Jbeta primers). Method: immunoSEQ multiplex PCR; TCRdb's copy keeps in-frame clones and lacks some. This repertoire shows roughly 200,000 clones, less than 80% found once; its top ten account for 3.5% to 5%. The sequencing input was PBMCs. The source is a woman aged 25 to 45 in good health and CMV-seropositive.

The CDR3 region is CASKGLADNTGELFF. CDR3 DNA: TGTGCCAGCAAGGGACTAGCGGATAACACCGGGGAGCTGTTTTTT. The chain combines TRBV27 with TRBJ2-2; TRBD2 matches 11 bases. This CDR3 spans 15 amino acids. The germline V gene encodes CDR1 MNHEY and CDR2 SMNVEV (reference sequence). Losses at the gene ends were 7 bases for V and 2 bases for J; bases not matched to a gene: 3.

The rearrangement uses TRBV19 and TRBJ1-6; 10 nucleotides match TRBD1. V dropped 9 bases and J dropped 10; count of bases not matched to a gene: 9. The CDR3 is 14 residues long. Per germline, CDR1 LNHDA and CDR2 SQIVND (reference sequence). CDR3 protein: CASRTGQGHSPLHF. CDR3 in DNA: TGTGCCAGCCGAACGGGACAGGGGCACTCACCCCTCCACTTT. Variable domain in full (rest from reference TRBV19 and TRBJ1-6): DGGITQSPKYLFRKEGQNVTLSCEQNLNHDAMYWYRQDPGQGLRLIYYSQIVNDFQKGDIAEGYSVSREKKESFPLTVTSAQKNPTAFYLCASRTGQGHSPLHFGNGTRLTVT.

The V gene is TRBV7-7, the J gene TRBJ2-2, with 7 bases identical to TRBD2. This CDR3 is 15 amino acids long. Germline CDR1 SSHAT, CDR2 FNYEAQ (reference sequence). The junction had 3 bases not matched to a gene; V was cut back by 5 bases and J by 0 bases. CDR3 region: CASSPGLANTGELFF. In DNA, the CDR3 is TGTGCCAGCAGCCCCGGACTAGCGAACACCGGGGAGCTGTTTTTT.

This clone was found a few times. The chain uses TRBV6-5 and TRBJ1-1; 7 nucleotides line up with TRBD1. With 6 bases clipped from V and 6 bases from J, the junction kept 10 bases outside the gene matches. The CDR3 extends over 14 amino acids. Germline CDR1 is MNHEY and CDR2 is SVGAGI. CDR3 residues: CASSRGVWSAEAFF. CDR3 nucleotides: TGTGCCAGCAGCAGGGGGGTTTGGTCCGCTGAAGCTTTCTTT.

This chain links TRBV30 with TRBJ1-2, with 9 bases aligning to TRBD1. The CDR3 runs to 13 residues. Trimming removed 2 bases from V and 6 bases from J; junction bases left unmatched: 4. Germline CDR1 is GTSNPN and CDR2 is SVGIG (reference sequence). CDR3: CAWSRQGGNGYTF. The CDR3 DNA sequence: TGTGCCTGGAGTCGACAGGGGGGGAATGGCTACACCTTC.

The V and J genes are TRBV7-8 and TRBJ1-1; D not resolved. V lost 4 bases and J 6 bases, leaving 15 bases between the germline ends. Per germline, CDR1 SGHVS and CDR2 FQNEAQ. There are 14 residues in the CDR3. The CDR3 nucleotides read TGTGCCAGCAGCTCCAGGTTCCTGAGGGCTGAAGCTTTCTTT. It yields the protein CASSSRFLRAEAFF.

The count of this clone is one. This chain links TRBV7-9 with TRBJ1-1, with D hard to call. Per the germline V gene, CDR1 is SEHNR and CDR2 is FQNEAQ (reference sequence). This CDR3 is built from 12 residues. With 0 bases removed from V and 7 bases from J, the gap between germline ends came to 6 bases. This chain's CDR3 is CASSLALSEAFF. The CDR3 coding sequence is TGTGCCAGCAGCTTAGCTCTCAGTGAAGCTTTCTTT.

The rearrangement links TRBV19 to TRBJ1-2; 10 bases map to TRBD1. CDR3 length equals 13 residues. Germline CDR1 reads LNHDA; CDR2 reads SQIVND (reference sequence). J gave up 14 bases and V 5 bases, and 11 bases lay outside the gene matches. CDR3: CASSARDRGLVTF. DNA of the CDR3: TGTGCCAGTAGTGCCCGGGACAGGGGTTTGGTAACCTTC. The variable domain in full, completed from reference TRBV19 and TRBJ1-2, reads DGGITQSPKYLFRKEGQNVTLSCEQNLNHDAMYWYRQDPGQGLRLIYYSQIVNDFQKGDIAEGYSVSREKKESFPLTVTSAQKNPTAFYLCASSARDRGLVTFGSGTRLTVV.

Concerning this clone itself: One junction end does not reproduce the germline sequence, and a read error may be involved. V is TRBV20-1 and J is TRBJ2-1; 7 bases map to TRBD2. The length of the CDR3 is 11 residues. In germline, CDR1 is DFQATT, CDR2 SNEGSKA (reference sequence). The CDR3 sequence is CSAVTSENTLF. CDR3 nucleotide sequence: TGCAGTGCGGTCACTAGCGAAAACACCCTCTTC.

The chain employs TRBV6-5 and TRBJ1-5, with TRBD1 identical over 8 bases. The germline V gene has CDR1 MNHEY and CDR2 SVGAGI. This CDR3 has 15 amino acids. The trim removed 6 bases at V and 11 bases at J, leaving 15 bases unmatched. CDR3 loop: CASSSRETGVLSQHF. CDR3 coding DNA: TGTGCCAGCAGCAGTCGGGAGACAGGGGTTCTATCCCAGCATTTT.

The V gene is TRBV7-2, the J gene TRBJ2-7; 9 bases align to TRBD1. Germline-derived CDR1 and CDR2 are SGHTA and FQGNSA. The V and J ends lost 5 bases and 2 bases, in that order; junction bases with no gene match: 1. The CDR3 spans 13 residues. The CDR3 sequence is CASSRQGAYEQYF. DNA for the CDR3: TGTGCCAGCAGCCGACAGGGGGCCTACGAGCAGTACTTC.